This T cell receptor (beta chain) was recovered during a study of prognosis after radiotherapy for stage I lung cancer (dated by TCRdb to the early 2020s). Broadly, across the study: Between early 2018 and 2019, nineteen stage I NSCLC patients were enrolled in Nanjing, China. After SBRT, distant metastases developed in about 20% of the 19 patients at a median of approximately seven months, while the remaining 15 patients had no significant progression. SBRT was not combined with any concurrent therapy in any patient. Peripheral blood TCR beta repertoires were profiled in stage I NSCLC patients before and after stereotactic body radiotherapy, and the repertoires were related to distant failure. There were about 13 patients with newly diagnosed primary stage I lung tumors and several patients with oligometastatic NSCLC after surgical resection of the primary tumor. Using image-guided IMRT or VMAT, SBRT was delivered in 3 to 5 fractions at a biologically effective dose of at least 100 Gy. About twelve patients had adenocarcinoma and roughly 7 had squamous cell carcinoma as the tumor histology. Every patient was deemed medically inoperable, around eleven because of comorbidities and 7 because they refused surgery. A total of approximately 40 blood samples from approximately 19 patients were sequenced, with one sample obtained before and one obtained after SBRT for each patient. The cohort included about twelve men and five to seven women, with a median age of approximately 76 years and a range of about 53 to 90 years.

This clonotype was found many times. The antigen it binds to is not known. Per-nucleotide qualities are absent, and no much larger clonotype sits a single base away. V lost 4 bases and J lost 2 bases; the stretch between them is 15 bases long. Inclusive of the bounding cysteine and phenylalanine, the CDR3 is 16 residues long. Just CDR3 DNA is preserved here, 48 bases in frame from base 1. Sequences LNHDA (CDR1) and SQIVND (CDR2) are obtained from the germline V gene (reference sequence). No patient had a history of other malignancies or prior chemotherapy or radiotherapy, and all had node-negative disease on CT and PET/CT. At each of two time points, about 6 milliliters of peripheral venous blood were collected into EDTA tubes. Ficoll-Paque Plus density-gradient centrifugation was used to isolate PBMCs. Samples were stored at -80°C immediately after collection until analysis. Beyond this particular receptor, the publication reports: The study was limited by the small cohort and short follow-up, and independent validation of the study findings is required. Differences in TRBV and TRBJ usage frequencies by metastasis status were reportedly observed in two V genes at baseline and in 10 or so V and two J genes after SBRT. Whether the expanded TCR clones were tumor-specific was not determined. A decrease in unique TCR clone counts was observed after SBRT (median 10,088 before versus several thousand after; Wilcoxon paired P=0.011). None of the reported P values were adjusted for multiple comparisons. Post-SBRT Shannon entropy and its change from baseline were lower in patients who developed distant metastases; baseline Shannon entropy was not associated with metastases.

The TCR beta CDR3 region was amplified from genomic DNA by two rounds of multiplex PCR. In the first round of PCR, primers specific to each TRBV and TRBJ gene were used, and the primer sequences are filed in Chinese patent CN105087789A. The second PCR round used universal primers. The Roche High Pure PCR Template Preparation Kit was used to extract genomic DNA from the frozen PBMCs. An Illumina HiSeq 3000 was used to sequence the libraries paired-end with 151 bp reads. As for how the authors treated the data: CutAdapt was used to discard raw reads that did not contain the multiplex PCR primer sequences. Using PEAR, the high-quality paired reads were merged into contigs. TRB V, D and J gene segments were assigned to each contig with MiXCR by alignment to reference sequences. CDR3 sequences were clustered by base quality and sequence similarity to remove sequencing errors. Diversity was measured as Shannon entropy normalized by the natural log of productive TCR sequence number. One minus Shannon entropy divided by the natural log of the number of unique clonotypes was used as the definition of clonality. Progression-free survival cut-offs for repertoire metrics were chosen using the Youden index of ROC curves, with analyses run in R 3.5.3. In TCRdb, the public reads were trimmed at Q25 with fastp and aligned with MiXCR, with productive beta chains retained. Rows are combined by CDR3 protein, so each entry shows the most common genes and DNA. TCRdb, not the authors, supplied the V and J calls. The sample yields fewer than 15,000 distinct CDR3 sequences; about 46% were counted once. Around a quarter of the sample is held by the ten biggest clonotypes.

The sample was PBMCs, taken before or after stereotactic body radiation therapy (not recorded which). Rearrangement joined TRBV19 to TRBJ1-5, with an unclear D gene assignment. This clonotype originated in a donor aged 50 or older with non-small cell lung cancer. The CDR3 amino acid sequence is: CASSTPRGSGNQPQHF. The DNA sequence is given as TGTGCCAGTAGTACCCCTCGAGGGTCGGGCAATCAGCCCCAGCATTTT.